This entry describes one T cell receptor (beta chain). The data were obtained in a study of blood T cell repertoires in COVID-19. Repertoires were generated with immunoSEQ multiplex PCR, while TCRdb's copy carries only in-frame clones and drops some. The sample gives more than 80,000 clones, 65% to 75% of which show up once; about 1% is in the top ten. The CDR3 spans 16 residues. Germline loops: CDR1 SGHRS, CDR2 YFSETQ. V shed 0 bases, J shed 3 bases, and the junction held 4 bases outside the gene matches. The chain couples TRBV5-1 to TRBJ2-3; TRBD2 aligns across 10 bases. Sequencing was carried out using peripheral blood. This clonotype was obtained from a human donor with acute or convalescent COVID-19. The donor label of this sample is uncertain. The CDR3 nucleotides are TGCGCCAGCAGCTTGGTCGCTAGCGGGGGAACAGATACGCAGTATTTT. Residues: CASSLVASGGTDTQYF. The full variable domain, completed using reference TRBV5-1 and TRBJ2-3, is KAGVTQTPRYLIKTRGQQVTLSCSPISGHRSVSWYQQTPGQGLQFLFEYFSETQRNKGNFPGRFSGRQFSNSRSEMNVSTLELGDSALYLCASSLVASGGTDTQYFGPGTRLTVL.